The 25 T cell receptor beta chains reported below all come from one sample, sequenced in a study of identical twins (dated by TCRdb to the mid-2010s). The library was made by 5' RACE. Instrument used: Illumina HiSeq 2000. TCRdb ran its own pipeline on the public reads, namely fastp trimming at Q25 and MiXCR clone calling, and kept in-frame beta chains. For every CDR3 protein sequence, its rows merge into one entry that carries the most common genes and DNA. This sample holds 400,000 to 500,000 distinct CDR3 sequences; approximately 14% were observed only once. The ten largest make up 0.95% to 1% of the sample. The same specimen was also included in a second study, on yellow fever vaccine responses in identical twins.

Sequenced material: CD4+ T cells sorted from blood. These receptors came from a woman in her late teens or twenties in good health.

This clonotype was observed a handful of times. This chain joins TRBV4-3 and TRBJ2-7, with 8 bases lining up with TRBD2. The junction had 9 bases not matched to a gene; V was cut back by 3 bases and J by 2 bases. The CDR3 has 16 residues. Germline CDR1 is LGHNA and CDR2 is YSLEER. CDR3 loop: CASSQESGSYPYEQYF. The CDR3 region has the DNA TGCGCCAGCAGCCAGGAGAGCGGGAGCTACCCCTACGAGCAGTACTTC.

The V call is TRBV4-1, the J call TRBJ2-2; TRBD2 agrees at 7 bases. Germline V gene sequence: CDR1 MGHRA, CDR2 YSYEKL. The CDR3 spans 16 residues. The trim removed 0 bases at V and 7 bases at J, leaving 8 bases unmatched. CDR3 bases: TGCGCCAGCAGCCAAGAGGGTCGGGGGGTCGACGGGGAGCTGTTTTTT. Translation: CASSQEGRGVDGELFF.

This clonotype has a handful of counts. CDR3 sequence: CASSQTTGVVAYEQYF. The CDR3 DNA is TGTGCCAGCAGTCAAACGACAGGCGTCGTTGCCTACGAGCAGTACTTC. The V and J genes are TRBV27 and TRBJ2-7, with D perhaps matching TRBD1 (6 bases). The V end was cut by 5 bases, the J end by 2 bases, with 19 bases between. The CDR3 has 16 amino acids. The germline CDR1 and CDR2 sequences are MNHEY and SMNVEV (reference sequence).

This clonotype came up many times. The chain recombines TRBV3-1 with TRBJ2-2; TRBD1 might be the D (7 bases). CDR3 length: 17 residues. V lost 1 base to trimming and J lost 2 bases, with 14 bases between them. Per the germline V gene, CDR1 is LGHDT and CDR2 is YNNKEL (reference sequence). The CDR3 is CASSQGWGDSNTGELFF. The DNA of the CDR3 is TGTGCCAGCAGCCAAGGGTGGGGGGACAGCAACACCGGGGAGCTGTTTTTT.

The table lists this clonotype with many counts. J is TRBJ2-7 and V is TRBV4-2; D perhaps matches TRBD2 (5 bases). Germline values: CDR1 LGHNA, CDR2 YNFKEQ. Trimming left V 2 bases short and J 0 bases short, with 14 bases between. The CDR3 loop spans 16 amino acids. The CDR3 here is CASSQSRTSSSYEQYF. CDR3 bases: TGTGCCAGCAGCCAAAGTCGGACTTCTAGCTCCTACGAGCAGTACTTC.

The chain links TRBV20-1 to TRBJ1-1, with 7 bases matching TRBD1. Germline CDR1 is DFQATT and CDR2 is SNEGSKA (reference sequence). This CDR3 is built from 15 residues. V gave up 4 bases and J gave up 1 base; unmatched junction bases: 9. The CDR3 nucleotides are TGCAGTGCTAAACCGCCGGGACAGCCGAACACTGAAGCTTTCTTT. It yields the protein CSAKPPGQPNTEAFF.

The chain is built from TRBV20-1 and TRBJ1-2; 8 bases fit TRBD1. This CDR3 has 13 amino acids. The germline CDR1 and CDR2 sequences are DFQATT and SNEGSKA (reference sequence). J gave up 4 bases and V 5 bases, and 6 bases lay outside the gene matches. The CDR3 DNA is TGCAGTGCTGCGCCAGGGGGCCTCTATGGCTACACCTTC. This gives the protein CSAAPGGLYGYTF.

The chain recombines TRBV11-3 with TRBJ2-3, with 7 bases lining up with TRBD1. The junction had 9 bases not matched to a gene; V was cut back by 4 bases and J by 2 bases. CDR3 length: 16 amino acids. Germline CDR1 SGHNT, CDR2 YENEEA. CDR3 nucleotides: TGTGCCAGCAGCTCCCGGACAGGTTCTATCACAGATACGCAGTATTTT. Amino acids: CASSSRTGSITDTQYF.

The chain employs TRBV5-1 and TRBJ2-3; 9 bases match TRBD1. CDR3 length: 18 residues. CDR1 and CDR2 from the germline V gene are SGHRS and YFSETQ. Trimming at V came to 4 bases and at J to 0 bases, leaving 12 bases not matched to a gene. CDR3 residues: CASSIQGASLTSTDTQYF. The CDR3 coding sequence is TGCGCCAGCAGCATACAGGGGGCCTCTCTTACTAGCACAGATACGCAGTATTTT.

The chain couples TRBV7-2 to TRBJ2-1; 7 bases are a match to TRBD2. The CDR3 runs 15 residues. Germline-derived CDR1 and CDR2 are SGHTA and FQGNSA. Trimming took 6 bases from V and 8 from J; bases not matched to a gene: 13. Written as DNA, the CDR3 is TGTGCCAGCAGTTTGGTGGCGGGAGTATATTATGAGCAGTTCTTC. This codes for CASSLVAGVYYEQFF.

This clonotype showed up just a few times. The V call is TRBV4-3, the J call TRBJ2-1; D is perhaps TRBD2 (6 bases). V was cut by 2 bases and J by 4 bases, with 18 bases left in between. Germline V CDR1 and CDR2: LGHNA, YSLEER. This CDR3 spans 17 amino acids. The CDR3 loop reads CASSQSPGGVGYNEQFF. The DNA for the CDR3 is TGCGCCAGCAGCCAATCCCCCGGGGGAGTAGGGTACAATGAGCAGTTCTTC.

In its sample, this clonotype was seen a few times. The chain recombines TRBV4-3 with TRBJ2-7; the match to TRBD2 covers 13 bases. Germline assignment: CDR1 LGHNA and CDR2 YSLEER. The CDR3 runs to 18 residues. The ends lost 1 base at V and 2 bases at J; junction bases unmatched: 8. CDR3 nucleotides: TGCGCCAGCAGCCAAGCGTTTTCCGGGACTAGCGGGGCCTACGAGCAGTACTTC. It is translated as CASSQAFSGTSGAYEQYF.

V and J are TRBV24-1 and TRBJ2-2; D ambiguous. From germline, CDR1 is KGHDR and CDR2 SFDVKD. The CDR3 consists of 15 residues. V lost 7 bases and J lost 0, with 11 bases in between. CDR3 region: CATRDRTANTGELFF. DNA of the CDR3: TGTGCCACCAGGGACCGAACCGCGAACACCGGGGAGCTGTTTTTT.

The J gene is TRBJ2-3, the V gene TRBV7-9, with 7 bases matching TRBD2. The CDR3 is 16 amino acids. V gave up 5 bases and J gave up 2 bases; unmatched junction bases: 10. CDR1 SEHNR and CDR2 FQNEAQ come from the germline V gene (reference sequence). The CDR3 reads CASSPGSGVYTDTQYF. CDR3 nucleotide sequence: TGTGCCAGCAGCCCCGGGAGCGGGGTCTACACAGATACGCAGTATTTT.

In its sample, this clonotype was seen a few times. V and J are TRBV12-3 or TRBV12-4 and TRBJ2-5; possibly TRBD2 for D (6 bases). The CDR3 loop spans 16 amino acids. Trimming cost V 4 bases and J 4 bases, with 19 bases left between them. CDR3 in DNA: TGTGCCAGCAGTTCCCTGAGGGCTGGGGGAGGAGAGACCCAGTACTTC. It codes for CASSSLRAGGGETQYF.

Only a few counts were recorded for this clonotype. The rearrangement uses TRBV5-5 and TRBJ2-5; TRBD2 matches at 10 bases. With V trimmed by 4 bases and J by 2 bases, 5 bases remained unmatched. The CDR3 extends over 15 amino acids. CDR1 is SGHKS and CDR2 is YYEKEE in the germline V gene (reference sequence). The CDR3 reads CASSQGLATQETQYF. The CDR3 DNA reads as TGTGCCAGCAGCCAGGGACTAGCGACACAAGAGACCCAGTACTTC.

This clonotype occurred many times. The V gene is TRBV7-6, the J gene TRBJ2-5; 12 nucleotides match TRBD2. Per germline, CDR1 SGHVS and CDR2 FNYEAQ. Germline trimming cut 5 bases from V and 4 bases from J; bases unmatched to any gene: 8. The CDR3 is made up of 16 amino acids. This CDR3 is CASSPTTSGSRETQYF. CDR3 bases: TGTGCCAGCAGCCCGACGACTAGCGGGAGCCGAGAGACCCAGTACTTC.

This clonotype was seen only a few times. The rearrangement joins TRBV24-1 to TRBJ2-2, with D hard to call. Trimming removed 5 bases at V and 1 base at J, with 10 bases between. Germline CDR1 KGHDR, CDR2 SFDVKD. The CDR3 has 15 amino acids. CDR3 amino acids: CATSASHWNTGELFF. The CDR3 nucleotides are TGTGCCACCAGTGCGTCCCATTGGAACACCGGGGAGCTGTTTTTT.

The table lists this clonotype with many counts. The chain joins TRBV12-3 or TRBV12-4 to TRBJ2-3; D is unresolved. V lost 4 bases, J lost 6 bases, and 17 bases lay in between. CDR3 length: 15 residues. CDR3 sequence: CASSSQMALGDTQYF. The CDR3 region has the DNA TGTGCCAGCAGTTCCCAGATGGCCCTTGGGGATACGCAGTATTTT.

The V call is TRBV27, the J call TRBJ2-3, with D uncertain. The length of the CDR3 is 11 residues. Trimming shortened V by 2 bases and J by 7 bases, and 4 bases separated the two germline ends. CDR1 and CDR2 from the germline V gene are MNHEY and SMNVEV (reference sequence). CDR3 DNA sequence: TGTGCCAGCAGTTTAGAGAATACGCAGTATTTT. Translated: CASSLENTQYF.

This chain's CDR3 is CASSPNNVVGELFF. DNA of the CDR3: TGCGCCAGCAGCCCAAACAACGTGGTCGGGGAGCTGTTTTTT. This chain uses TRBV4-3 with TRBJ2-2; D call uncertain. V lost 4 bases and J lost 7, with 13 bases in between. Germline lookup yields CDR1 LGHNA and CDR2 YSLEER. The CDR3 has 14 amino acids.

This clonotype has only a few counts. The chain uses TRBV4-1 and TRBJ2-3, with 9 bases aligning to TRBD2. Germline trimming cut 0 bases from V and 4 bases from J; bases unmatched to any gene: 11. This CDR3 is 18 amino acids long. The germline gives CDR1 MGHRA, CDR2 YSYEKL. Here the CDR3 reads CASSQEWMGTSPADTQYF. DNA for the CDR3: TGCGCCAGCAGCCAAGAGTGGATGGGGACTAGCCCAGCAGATACGCAGTATTTT.

Only a few counts were recorded for this clonotype. The chain employs TRBV9 and TRBJ2-2; 9 bases align to TRBD1. Germline loops: CDR1 SGDLS, CDR2 YYNGEE. This CDR3 comprises 15 residues. V lost 3 bases to trimming and J lost 0 bases; unmatched junction nucleotides: 0. CDR3 protein: CASSGQGANTGELFF. Written as DNA, the CDR3 is TGTGCCAGCAGCGGACAGGGGGCGAACACCGGGGAGCTGTTTTTT.

The rearrangement links TRBV20-1 to TRBJ2-4; D is possibly TRBD2 (5 bases). V lost 3 bases to trimming and J lost 7 bases, with 16 bases between them. The CDR3 totals 14 residues. CDR1 and CDR2 (germline): DFQATT, SNEGSKA (reference sequence). For the CDR3, the DNA is TGCAGTGCTAGCTTCAATTGGGAGAGGAACATTCAGTACTTC. Its protein product is CSASFNWERNIQYF.

The V call is TRBV6-2 or TRBV6-3, the J call TRBJ2-1; TRBD1 matches at 7 bases. Trimming removed 8 bases from V and 7 bases from J; junction bases left unmatched: 14. This CDR3 is 15 amino acids long. Per germline, CDR1 MNHEY and CDR2 SVGEGT. CDR3 region: CASLRQGEKSNEQFF. The CDR3 bases are TGTGCCAGCCTCCGTCAGGGGGAAAAATCGAATGAGCAGTTCTTC.